This paragraph covers one T cell receptor (beta chain) sequence. No antigen is known for it. One base away there is no much larger clone; base qualities are not given. TCRbeta CDR3 regions were amplified from genomic DNA using the immunoSEQ Assay, a bias-controlled multiplex PCR. On the study's bioinformatics: Within the assay, amplification of reference gene primers was used to estimate how many nucleated cells each sample contained. To quantify the absolute abundance of each unique TCRbeta CDR3 rearrangement, sequence reads were collapsed and filtered. Productive Simpson clonality was computed per sample as the square root of Simpson's diversity index over productive rearrangements. The source is immuneACCESS, and TCRdb retained only in-frame sequences with V and J called. Part of the clones is not carried over; for the studies checked, unresolved V genes explain less than half of this, and the remainder is unexplained. The V and J calls and clone size are taken from that table; D and trimming were inferred from the DNA. A total of 65,000 to 85,000 clones appear in this sample, 80% to 90% of them only once. 15% to 20% of the sample is taken by the ten largest.

This sample is part of a study of blood T cell repertoires in COVID-19 (dated by TCRdb to about 2020). For the study in its entirety: Samples covering the acute and convalescent phases of COVID-19 were provided by collaborators in the United States, Italy and Spain. HLA class I and class II types, where available, came from metadata supplied by the sample provider rather than from assay-based typing. A de-identified subject ID, COVID-19 status, age in years and sex were almost always included in the sample metadata. The repertoires were made available in a free public database intended to serve as a resource for research on the immune response to SARS-CoV-2. The material from the prospective study consisted of cDNA or gDNA derived from T cells, B-cell-depleted T cells, or PBMCs. The samples were drawn from the first 160 participants of the ongoing ImmuneRACE study and from some 1,300 subjects provided by 6 global collaborators. Deeply sampled blood TCRbeta repertoires from subjects exposed to, actively infected with, or recovered from COVID-19 were included in the dataset. On the study overall, not on this receptor specifically: The quantity of clinical and demographic metadata differed by source and by participant and was supplied without curation.

Each collaborating institution followed its own protocols to collect whole blood in K2EDTA tubes. For TCRbeta analysis, collaborator samples were shipped as frozen whole blood, as isolated PBMCs, or as DNA extracted from either sample type. Trimming takes 6 bases from V and 4 bases from J, and the germline ends sit 9 bases apart. Based on the germline V gene, the CDR1 and CDR2 sequences are SGHVS and FQNEAQ. The CDR3 spans 12 residues, from the cysteine through the phenylalanine. Of all the DNA, just the CDR3 is kept, 36 bases in frame from base 1. The receptor's source is a woman between 55 and 75 years old with acute or convalescent COVID-19. The sample was peripheral blood. This chain joins TRBV7-8 to TRBJ2-5, with the D gene uncertain. The CDR3 amino acid sequence is: CASSWAVETQYF. The nucleotide sequence is given as TGTGCCAGCAGTTGGGCAGTAGAGACCCAGTACTTC.